The entry that follows covers one TCR beta chain sequence. This sample was taken from a study of T cell changes during pregnancy in multiple sclerosis. This CDR3 has 14 amino acids. Trimming stripped 4 bases from V and 2 bases from J, with 12 bases between. CDR1 SGDLS and CDR2 YYNGEE come from the germline V gene. Sequenced by immunoSEQ multiplex PCR; TCRdb stores in-frame clones only, minus some. This sample carries tens of thousands of clones, 70% to 90% of them seen once, and the ten largest clones take 0.56%. The rearrangement joins TRBV9 to TRBJ1-1; D ambiguous. The material sequenced was CD4+ T cells from peripheral blood mononuclear cells, taken before pregnancy. The TCR comes from a female donor with multiple sclerosis, enrolled in a pregnancy study. CDR3 amino acids: CASSPQVGNTEAFF. The CDR3 nucleotides are TGTGCCAGCAGCCCCCAGGTTGGAAACACTGAAGCTTTCTTT.